This T cell receptor beta chain emerged from a study of spatial heterogeneity in lung cancer. About the study: Compared with alpha-chain sequences, beta-chain sequences were consistently detected in greater numbers. Study-wide points: At resection, ubiquitous expanded tumor TCRs appeared in blood more than at follow-up.

This clonotype occurred many times. Its antigen is currently unknown. Deletions cut 8 bases from V and 4 bases from J, with 8 bases between. The CDR3 consists of 11 residues. Germline loops: CDR1 ENHRY, CDR2 SYGVKD. This sample's time point: sample taken at primary tumor resection. TCRs were sequenced from unsorted whole RNA of tumor, nontumor lung or PBMC. Single TCR cDNA molecules each had their own unique molecular identifier. TCRdb used MiXCR to reprocess the 5' RACE reads, holding one entry per CDR3 protein. The sample lists some 70,000 distinct CDR3 sequences; less than 15% were seen once. The sequence was obtained from a male donor with early-stage non-small cell lung cancer. The rearrangement joins TRBV10-3 to TRBJ2-5; D tentatively fits TRBD1 or TRBD2 (6 bases each). The sequencing used PBMCs, collected at surgery. Written as DNA, the CDR3 is TGTGCCATCGGAGGGGGAGAGACCCAGTACTTC. Its translation: CAIGGGETQYF.